The rows below give T cell receptor beta chains drawn from one sample of a study of cytomegalovirus exposure and HLA in healthy donors. Using immunoSEQ multiplex PCR, the repertoire was profiled, and TCRdb retains in-frame clones only, with some absent. The sample consists of almost 200,000 clones, 79% of them appearing once. Sequenced input: PBMCs. Receptors were obtained from a male donor in good health and CMV-seropositive. The conserved cysteine and the conserved F or W are not part of the CDR3 here. The listing skips clone size in some rows; elsewhere it reads once, few, many or a size class.

abundance,v_gene,j_gene,CDR3aa
once,TRBV29-1,TRBJ1-2,SDRTPGLPYT
NA,TRBV7-8,TRBJ1-2,ASSLQEGGYT
NA,TRBV19,TRBJ2-3,ASSDSGTGTTDTQY
NA,TRBV18,TRBJ2-7,ASSPGTSSYEQY
once,TRBV5-1,TRBJ1-2,ASSQDRGPGYGYT
NA,TRBV4-3,TRBJ1-2,ASSQDLTVDYGYT
NA,TRBV9,TRBJ2-3,ASTRGGAGADTQY
NA,TRBV9,TRBJ2-7,ASSFGLAGYEQY
NA,TRBV27,TRBJ2-1,ASSWSPGTSGLNEQF
NA,TRBV7-3,TRBJ2-1,ASSLGLSYNEQF
NA,TRBV7-8,TRBJ2-4,ASSLYGIGAKNIQY
NA,TRBV27,TRBJ2-1,ASRDSNYNEQF
NA,TRBV7-2,TRBJ1-2,ASSLEGAGGYT
NA,TRBV5-1,TRBJ2-7,ASSSGLIYEQY
NA,TRBV29-1,TRBJ2-1,SVGALPPDRVDEQF
NA,TRBV5-1,TRBJ2-2,ASSLDRGYTGELF
NA,TRBV11-2,TRBJ2-1,ASSLGRGLAGANEQF
few,TRBV7-3,TRBJ2-7,ASSSQGLAGGRYEQY
NA,TRBV28,TRBJ2-2,VTSGRLRELF
NA,TRBV30,TRBJ2-3,ALGPSTDTQY
once,TRBV6-5,TRBJ2-5,ASSFTDRKETQY
NA,TRBV7-2,TRBJ1-1,ASRPQPEMNTEAF
NA,TRBV7-9,TRBJ2-5,ASSLLASIQETQY
once,TRBV28,TRBJ1-5,ASSSGQGRV
NA,TRBV7-7,TRBJ2-2,ASSPKSPTNTGELF
NA,TRBV19,TRBJ1-1,ASSISPPTGVRHTEAF
NA,TRBV5-4,TRBJ2-1,ASSPSLAGVFYNEQF
NA,TRBV9,TRBJ1-4,ASSADRGGGEKLF
NA,TRBV4-3,TRBJ2-2,ASSPLRGSGGELF
NA,TRBV28,TRBJ1-4,ASSLSPGTGSEKLF
NA,TRBV5-4,TRBJ2-1,ASSGGTSASYNEQF
few,TRBV12-5,TRBJ1-4,ASGLLTGVEGEKLF
NA,TRBV4-2,TRBJ1-1,ASSPGQVNTEAF
NA,TRBV6-1,TRBJ2-7,ASSVLRGKRTHSYEQY
NA,TRBV28,TRBJ2-5,ASVQFRQGSFQETQY
NA,TRBV5-4,TRBJ2-5,ASSLVGGGGGPY
NA,TRBV5-1,TRBJ2-1,ASSSNRRAGSSYNEQF
NA,TRBV7-2,TRBJ1-5,ASSLGTGGRDQPQH
NA,TRBV5-6,TRBJ2-5,ASSLGGLAAKETQY
once,TRBV9,TRBJ2-5,ASSVGSSGGAETQY
NA,TRBV27,TRBJ1-4,ASSLEGEKLF